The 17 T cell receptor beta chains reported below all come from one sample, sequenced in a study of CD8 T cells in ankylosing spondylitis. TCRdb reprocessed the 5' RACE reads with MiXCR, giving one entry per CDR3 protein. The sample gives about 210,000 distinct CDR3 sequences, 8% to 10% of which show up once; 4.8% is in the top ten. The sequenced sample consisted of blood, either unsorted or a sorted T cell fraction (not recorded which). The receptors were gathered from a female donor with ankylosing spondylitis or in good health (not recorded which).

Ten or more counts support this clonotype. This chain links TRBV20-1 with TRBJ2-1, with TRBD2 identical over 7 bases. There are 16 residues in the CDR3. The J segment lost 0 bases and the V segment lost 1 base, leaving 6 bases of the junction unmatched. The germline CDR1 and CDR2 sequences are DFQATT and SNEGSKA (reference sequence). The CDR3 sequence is CSARGLTSFSYNEQFF. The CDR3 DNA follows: TGCAGTGCTAGAGGTCTGACTAGCTTCTCCTACAATGAGCAGTTCTTC.

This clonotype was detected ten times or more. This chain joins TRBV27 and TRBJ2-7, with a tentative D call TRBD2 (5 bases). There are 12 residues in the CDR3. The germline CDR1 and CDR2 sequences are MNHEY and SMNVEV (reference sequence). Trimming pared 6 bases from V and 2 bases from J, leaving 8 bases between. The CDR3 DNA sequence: TGTGCCAGCAGCTTTAGCGCCTACGAGCAGTACTTC. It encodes CASSFSAYEQYF.

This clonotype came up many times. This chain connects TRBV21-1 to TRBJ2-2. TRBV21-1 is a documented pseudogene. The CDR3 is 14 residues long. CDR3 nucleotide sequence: TGTGCCAGCAGCCCTATATCCTACACCGGGGAGCTGTTTTTT. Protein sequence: CASSPISYTGELFF.

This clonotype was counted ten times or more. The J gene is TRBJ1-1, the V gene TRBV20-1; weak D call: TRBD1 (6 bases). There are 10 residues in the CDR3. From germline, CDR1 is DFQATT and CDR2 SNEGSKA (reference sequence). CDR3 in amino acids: CSTGFSEAFF. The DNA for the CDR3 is TGCAGCACAGGGTTTTCTGAAGCTTTCTTT.

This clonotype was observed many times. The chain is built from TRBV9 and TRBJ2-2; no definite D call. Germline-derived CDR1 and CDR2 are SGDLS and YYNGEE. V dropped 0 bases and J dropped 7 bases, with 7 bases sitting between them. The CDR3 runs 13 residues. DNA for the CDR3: TGTGCCAGCAGCGTAGTGAGTCTCGGGGAGCTGTTTTTT. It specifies CASSVVSLGELFF.

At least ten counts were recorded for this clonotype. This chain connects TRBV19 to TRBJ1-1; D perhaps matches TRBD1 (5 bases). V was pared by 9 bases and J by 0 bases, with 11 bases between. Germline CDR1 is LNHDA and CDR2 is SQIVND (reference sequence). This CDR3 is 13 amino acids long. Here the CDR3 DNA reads TGTGCCAGCGGGGGGTTTATGAACACTGAAGCTTTCTTT. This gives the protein CASGGFMNTEAFF.

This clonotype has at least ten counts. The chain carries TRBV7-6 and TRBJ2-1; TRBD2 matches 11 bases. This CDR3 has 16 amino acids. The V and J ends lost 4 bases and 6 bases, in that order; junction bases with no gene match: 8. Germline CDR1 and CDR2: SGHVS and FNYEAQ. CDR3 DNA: TGTGCCAGCAGCTCCCGACTAGCGGGAAGGGTCAATGAGCAGTTCTTC. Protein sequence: CASSSRLAGRVNEQFF.

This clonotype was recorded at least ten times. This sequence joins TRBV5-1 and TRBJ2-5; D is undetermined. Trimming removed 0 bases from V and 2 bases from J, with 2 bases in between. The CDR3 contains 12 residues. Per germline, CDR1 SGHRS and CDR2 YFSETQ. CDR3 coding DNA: TGCGCCAGCAGCTTGGAACAAGAGACCCAGTACTTC. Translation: CASSLEQETQYF.

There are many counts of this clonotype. The CDR3 DNA sequence: TGCGCCAGCAGCCAAGACCAGTCCTCTGGAAACACCATATATTTT. Translating gives CASSQDQSSGNTIYF. The chain joins TRBV4-3 to TRBJ1-3; the D is unclear. V was shortened by 0 bases and J by 0 bases, with 6 bases between the two germline ends. Germline values: CDR1 LGHNA, CDR2 YSLEER. The CDR3 consists of 15 residues.

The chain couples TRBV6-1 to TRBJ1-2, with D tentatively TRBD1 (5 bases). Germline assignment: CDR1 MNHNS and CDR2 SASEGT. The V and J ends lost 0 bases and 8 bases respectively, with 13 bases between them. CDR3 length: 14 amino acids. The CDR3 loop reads CASSEAGDPKGYTF. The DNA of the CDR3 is TGTGCCAGCAGTGAAGCAGGGGACCCTAAAGGCTACACCTTC.

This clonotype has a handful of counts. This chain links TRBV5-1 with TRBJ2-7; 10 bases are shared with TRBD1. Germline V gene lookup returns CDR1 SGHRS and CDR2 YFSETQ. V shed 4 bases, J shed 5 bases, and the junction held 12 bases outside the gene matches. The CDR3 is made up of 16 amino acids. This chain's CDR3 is CASSVEGQGYLDEQYF. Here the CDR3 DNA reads TGCGCCAGCAGCGTGGAGGGACAGGGGTACTTGGACGAGCAGTACTTC.

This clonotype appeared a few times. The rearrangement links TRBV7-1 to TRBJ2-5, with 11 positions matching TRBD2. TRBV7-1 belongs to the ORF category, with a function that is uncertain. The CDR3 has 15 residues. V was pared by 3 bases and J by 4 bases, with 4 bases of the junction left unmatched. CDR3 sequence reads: CASSSTGLAVETQYF. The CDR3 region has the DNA TGTGCCAGCAGCTCCACGGGACTAGCGGTAGAGACCCAGTACTTC.

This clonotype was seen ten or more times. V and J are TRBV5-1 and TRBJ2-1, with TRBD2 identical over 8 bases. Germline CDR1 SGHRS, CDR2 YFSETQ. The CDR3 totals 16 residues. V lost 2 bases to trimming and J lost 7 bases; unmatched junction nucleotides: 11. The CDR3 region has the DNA TGCGCCAGCAGCTTACTTGAGCGGGAGTCGGGGAATGAGCAGTTCTTC. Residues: CASSLLERESGNEQFF.

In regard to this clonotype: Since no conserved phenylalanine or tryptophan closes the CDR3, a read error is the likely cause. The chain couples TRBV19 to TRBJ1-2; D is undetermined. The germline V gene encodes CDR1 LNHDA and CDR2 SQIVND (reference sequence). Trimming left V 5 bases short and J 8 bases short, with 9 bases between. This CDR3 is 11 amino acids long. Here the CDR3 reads CASSSEGGYTL. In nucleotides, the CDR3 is TGTGCCAGTAGTTCCGAGGGCGGCTACACCCTC.

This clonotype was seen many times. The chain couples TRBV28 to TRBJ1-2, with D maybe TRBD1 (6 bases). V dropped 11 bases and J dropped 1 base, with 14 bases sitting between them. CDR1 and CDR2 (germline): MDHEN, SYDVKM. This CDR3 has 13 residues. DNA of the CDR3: TGTGCCGCTGAGGGGGGGGTTAACTATGGCTACACCTTC. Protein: CAAEGGVNYGYTF.

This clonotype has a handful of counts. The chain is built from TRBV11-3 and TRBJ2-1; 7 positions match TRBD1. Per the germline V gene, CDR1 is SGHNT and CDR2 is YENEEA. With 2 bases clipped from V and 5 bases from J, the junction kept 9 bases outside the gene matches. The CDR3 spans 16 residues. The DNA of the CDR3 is TGTGCCAGCAGCTTAATTTCCGGGACAGCAAACAATGAGCAGTTCTTC. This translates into CASSLISGTANNEQFF.

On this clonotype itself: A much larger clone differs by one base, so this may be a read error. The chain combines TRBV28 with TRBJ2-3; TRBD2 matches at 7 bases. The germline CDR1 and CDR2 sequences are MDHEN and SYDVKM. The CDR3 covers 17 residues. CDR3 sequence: CANSPPTSRVNPDTQYF. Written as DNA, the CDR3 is TGTGCCAACAGTCCGCCGACTAGCCGAGTTAACCCAGATACGCAGTATTTT. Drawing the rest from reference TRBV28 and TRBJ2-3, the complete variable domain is DVKVTQSSRYLVKRTGEKVFLECVQDMDHENMFWYRQDPGLGLRLIYFSYDVKMKEKGDIPEGYSVSREKKERFSLILESASTNQTSMYLCANSPPTSRVNPDTQYFGPGTRLTVL.